Sequencing of this TCR beta chain was carried out in a study of cytomegalovirus exposure and HLA in healthy donors. PCR primers comprised 60 Vbeta and 13 Jbeta primers. TCRdb's table, derived via immunoSEQ multiplex PCR, lists solely in-frame clones and lacks some. Of approximately 200,000 clones in the sample, around 79% were seen once. The sample comprised PBMCs. This receptor was obtained from a young man in good health and CMV-seronegative.

CDR3 DNA sequence: TGTGCCAGCAGTTACCTCGCCGGGGGCACTGAAGCTTTCTTT. It specifies CASSYLAGGTEAFF. The V and J genes are TRBV6-5 and TRBJ1-1, with D tentatively TRBD1 (5 bases). V dropped 2 bases and J dropped 4 bases, with 11 bases sitting between them. The germline V gene has CDR1 MNHEY and CDR2 SVGAGI. The CDR3 length is 14 residues.